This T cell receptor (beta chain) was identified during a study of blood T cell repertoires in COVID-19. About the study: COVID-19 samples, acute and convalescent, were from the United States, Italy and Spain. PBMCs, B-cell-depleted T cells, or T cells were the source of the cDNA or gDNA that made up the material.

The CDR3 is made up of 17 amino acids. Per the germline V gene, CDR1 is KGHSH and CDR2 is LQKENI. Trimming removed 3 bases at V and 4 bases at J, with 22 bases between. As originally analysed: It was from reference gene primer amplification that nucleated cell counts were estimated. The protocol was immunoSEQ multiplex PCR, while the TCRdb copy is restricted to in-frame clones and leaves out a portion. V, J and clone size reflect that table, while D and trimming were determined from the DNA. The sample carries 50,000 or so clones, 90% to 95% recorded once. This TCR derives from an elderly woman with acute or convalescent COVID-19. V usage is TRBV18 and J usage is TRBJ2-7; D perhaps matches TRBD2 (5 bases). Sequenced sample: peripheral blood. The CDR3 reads CASSPKSGSLESYEQYF. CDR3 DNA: TGTGCCAGCTCACCGAAATCGGGATCCCTCGAGTCGTACGAGCAGTACTTC.